The entry below gives a single T cell receptor beta chain sequence along with its context. Its binding antigen is unknown. Nothing much larger sits one base from this clone, and base qualities are not available. V drops 0 bases and J drops 4 bases, leaving 8 bases in between. The CDR3 contains 14 residues, cysteine and phenylalanine counted. This entry keeps only the CDR3 DNA: 42 bases, framed from base 1. According to the germline V gene (reference sequence), CDR1 reads LNHDA and CDR2 reads SQIVND. The data stem from a study of PD-1 blockade in classical Hodgkin lymphoma (TCRdb year 2020). For the study in its entirety: The study used CyTOF and TCR beta sequencing to define a peripheral blood immune signature of response to PD-1 blockade in classical Hodgkin lymphoma.

The Qiagen DNeasy kit was used to extract genomic DNA both from unsorted PBMCs and from the negatively selected CD4+ and CD8+ fractions. TCR beta CDR3 regions were amplified by immunoSEQ multiplex PCR using primers annealing to V and J segments. A synthetic immune receptor repertoire was used to minimize amplification bias, and any remaining bias was removed computationally after sequencing. For the original study's pipeline: Custom Python scripts were used to quantify repertoire diversity as the Shannon entropy index. Unsorted, CD4+ and CD8+ repertoires were analyzed separately, except in combined analyses where CD4+ and CD8+ sequences were merged in silico. This immuneACCESS table, as held by TCRdb, lists in-frame sequences with V and J called but not all clones. Of the missing ones, under half trace to an unresolved V gene in checked studies; the others have no known cause. V and J calls plus clone size are reproduced from that table; the DNA served to infer D and trimming. This sample gives around 27,000 clones in total; around 89% of them show up just once. About 0.32% of the sample is in the top ten clones.

Results and caveats for the whole study, not just this receptor: The study was limited to a single clinical trial cohort, and causes of repertoire differences, possibly disease activity or prior therapy, remained undefined. Baseline TCR diversity was reported to be lower in newly diagnosed patients than in healthy donors and to be lower still in relapsed/refractory patients.

This specimen's time point label, interpreted: newly diagnosed, previously untreated cHL patient sample. A Miltenyi CD4+ T cell isolation kit was used for magnetic negative selection to purify CD4+ T cells from thawed PBMCs. As a comparison group for the relapsed/refractory trial patients, PBMCs from patients with newly diagnosed, previously untreated classical Hodgkin lymphoma were sequenced. After peripheral blood was drawn into 8 mL Vacutainer Cell Preparation Tubes, PBMCs were isolated by centrifugation and then cryopreserved. Purified CD4+ and CD8+ fractions were generated only in cases for which an additional PBMC sample was available. Magnetically labelled cells were depleted on LS columns in a quadroMACS separator, and the flow-through was collected as the purified fraction.

The source material was CD4+ T cells from blood. This chain joins TRBV19 to TRBJ2-3; the D segment cannot be called with confidence. The receptor comes from a human donor with classical Hodgkin lymphoma. The bases read TGTGCCAGTAGTATAGATGGGCCCCCAGATACGCAGTATTTT. The resulting protein is CASSIDGPPDTQYF.